This T cell receptor beta chain comes out of a study of CD4 T cells in relation to SARS-CoV-2 and coronaviruses (dated by TCRdb to the early 2020s). Notes on the research overall: In the ViraFEST assay, PBMCs were grown with antigen for around nine days, and TCR beta CDR3s were then sequenced to identify antigen-specific clonal expansions. Shared crossreactive spike epitopes were mapped to their HLA restriction using patient-derived lymphoblastoid cell lines. An HIV-1 Nef peptide pool or a culture without peptide was used as the negative reference condition. The Adaptive Biotechnologies TCR-sequencing kit was used for samples from three pre-COVID donors and for the naive versus memory experiments, whereas the other data were Illumina-based. For other donors in the study, expansion assays were sequenced with a different, Illumina-based TCR-beta assay. At the level of individual TCR clonotypes, the study measured memory CD4+ T cell crossreactivity between SARS-CoV-2 spike protein and common cold coronavirus spike proteins.

Receptor libraries were prepared by the immunoSEQ multiplex PCR assay. In the authors' own workflow: During preprocessing, nonproductive sequences were discarded, as were any CDR3s that did not begin with C, did not end with F or W, or were shorter than 7 amino acids. The MANAFEST web app identified antigen-specific clonotypes based on expansion compared with the reference and other culture wells. A clone was considered positive if the clone showed significant expansion compared with the reference culture in 2 of 3 replicate wells at an FDR below 0.05. To be called positive, a clone also had to show significant expansion compared with every other tandem well and an odds ratio greater than 5. CDR3 homology was quantified as pairwise Levenshtein distance, calculated with the stringdist R package after three terminal residues were trimmed from each end. TCRdb stores this immuneACCESS table with in-frame sequences only. Part of the clones is absent; in the studies checked, under half of the shortfall reflects unresolved V genes, and no reason is known for the rest. The V and J calls and clone size come from that table; D and trimming were worked out from the DNA. This sample lists tens of thousands of clones; roughly 70% were detected once. The biggest ten clones account for 10% to 15% of the sample.

Note on this clone: Its binding antigen is unknown. Base qualities are not provided; no much larger clone lies one nucleotide away.

Study-level results and caveats: About 60% of donors had memory CD4+ clonotypes that crossrecognized SARS-CoV-2 and at least one common cold coronavirus spike. No donor contributed both pre-pandemic and post-infection samples, which limited tracing the source of pre-existing responses. Crossreactivity analysis centred on spike protein, so crossreactivity against other viral proteins was not assessed. Crossreactive clones showed significantly weaker SARS-CoV-2-driven expansion than monoreactive clones, consistent with antigenic imprinting. The study was constrained by small numbers of patients and of tested TCRs.

The CDR3 holds 15 amino acids from the cysteine to the phenylalanine. The only DNA kept is the CDR3, 45 bases in frame from the first base. The germline V gene supplies CDR1 SNHLY and CDR2 FYNNEI. V gives up 10 bases and J gives up 0 bases, and the segment between their germline ends measures 18 bases. CD4+ T cells from unexposed donors were collected before the COVID-19 pandemic (2011-2018). After more than 9 days of culture, CD4+ T cells were isolated with the EasySep CD4+ T cell isolation kit. As far as cell numbers permitted, CD4+ T cells from unexposed donors were tested for reactivity against SARS-CoV-2 S and N as well as four spike pools from common cold coronaviruses. Each well received 1.5 million to 2.5 million PBMCs, cultured in IMDM supplemented with around 4.7% human AB serum and 9.5 to 10 IU/ml IL-2. Half of the culture medium was replaced with fresh IL-2-containing medium on days 3 and 7. In general, every peptide culture condition was set up in three replicate wells. The leukapheresis product for the unexposed donors was obtained through commercial purchase. Ficoll-Paque PLUS gradient centrifugation was used to isolate PBMCs from leukapheresis product or whole blood. The PBMCs went either fresh into the expansion assay or into cryopreservation at -140 degrees C. The QIAamp Micro DNA Kit was used to extract genomic DNA from the CD4+ T cells.

This clonotype was obtained from a human donor in good health. The V and J genes are TRBV2 and TRBJ1-1; possibly the D gene is TRBD1, per 6 matching bases. Sequenced material: CD4+ T cells from PBMCs, cultured in vitro. The DNA is as follows: TGTGCCACCACCCCGGGGGGGACACTGAACACTGAAGCTTTCTTT. It translates to CATTPGGTLNTEAFF.